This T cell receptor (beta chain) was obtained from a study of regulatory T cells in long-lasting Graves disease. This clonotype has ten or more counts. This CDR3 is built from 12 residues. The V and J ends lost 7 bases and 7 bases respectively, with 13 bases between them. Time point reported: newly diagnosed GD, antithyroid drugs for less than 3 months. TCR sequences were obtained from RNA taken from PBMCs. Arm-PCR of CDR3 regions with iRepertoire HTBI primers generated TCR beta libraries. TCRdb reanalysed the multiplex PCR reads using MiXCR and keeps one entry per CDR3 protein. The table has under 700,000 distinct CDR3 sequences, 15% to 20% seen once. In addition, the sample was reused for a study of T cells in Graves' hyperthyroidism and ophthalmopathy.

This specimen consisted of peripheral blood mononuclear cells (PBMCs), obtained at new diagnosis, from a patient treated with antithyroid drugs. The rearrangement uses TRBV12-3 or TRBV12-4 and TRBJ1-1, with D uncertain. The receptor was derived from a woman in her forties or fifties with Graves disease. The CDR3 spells CASTATVREAFF. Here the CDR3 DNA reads TGTGCCAGCACGGCCACAGTTCGTGAAGCTTTCTTT.